This T cell receptor (beta chain) was sequenced for a study of cytomegalovirus exposure and HLA in healthy donors. Study results and caveats: A later analysis found most CMV-associated TCR beta chains apparently HLA-restricted. Across donors, sequencing depth was assumed by presence/absence analyses to be roughly uniform. Several V segments, TRBV6-2 and TRBV6-3 among them, could not be told apart and were dropped.

Primers for the PCR totalled 60 Vbeta and 13 Jbeta. TCRdb keeps only in-frame clones here, not all; method: immunoSEQ multiplex PCR. The sample shows fewer than 55,000 clones, roughly 60% of them seen only once. With respect to this clone: As yet, its antigen is unknown.

Looked up from germline, CDR1 is SGHTA and CDR2 is FQGNSA. The CDR3 extends over 18 amino acids. V trimming: 6 bases; J trimming: 0 bases; junction bases outside the gene matches: 13. The origin of this receptor is a man between 60 and 75 years old in good health and CMV-seropositive. The V gene is TRBV7-2, the J gene TRBJ2-7; TRBD2 aligns across 11 bases. The specimen was PBMCs. CDR3 DNA sequence: TGTGCCAGCAGTCAGCATGCGACTAGCGGGGCTAGCTCCTACGAGCAGTACTTC. It specifies CASSQHATSGASSYEQYF.